Following are 22 T cell receptor beta chains from one sample sequenced in a study of cytomegalovirus exposure and HLA in healthy donors. Use of 60 Vbeta and 13 Jbeta primers characterized the PCR. Clones were sequenced by immunoSEQ multiplex PCR, and TCRdb holds only the in-frame ones, with some missing. The sample contains some 180,000 clones, 82% of which appear only once. Source material: PBMCs. These receptors were taken from a man aged 40-49 years in good health and CMV-seronegative.

J is TRBJ1-3 and V is TRBV7-6; 7 bases align to TRBD1. The CDR3 runs to 16 residues. CDR1 and CDR2 from the germline V gene are SGHVS and FNYEAQ. V lost 5 bases and J lost 0; bases outside the gene matches: 7. In DNA, the CDR3 is TGTGCCAGCAGCCCTACAGGGGCCTACTCTGGAAACACCATATATTTT. Amino acid sequence: CASSPTGAYSGNTIYF.

As regards this clone: Sequence at one end of the junction differs from germline and may be a read error. This rearrangement joins TRBV15 to TRBJ2-1, with no clear D. The CDR3 runs 14 residues. CDR1 and CDR2 from the germline V gene are LNHNV and YYDKDF (reference sequence). The CDR3 coding sequence is TGTGCCACCAGCAGGCGTTCCTCCCACAATGAGCAGTTCTTC. This codes for CATSRRSSHNEQFF.

The chain combines TRBV5-6 with TRBJ1-5; 8 bases agree with TRBD1. J was trimmed by 0 bases and V by 0 bases; bases with no gene match: 8. Germline loops: CDR1 SGHDT, CDR2 YYEEEE. The CDR3 runs 18 residues. The CDR3 sequence is CASSLGPTGDYSNQPQHF. The CDR3, as DNA: TGTGCCAGCAGCTTGGGGCCGACAGGGGATTATAGCAATCAGCCCCAGCATTTT.

The chain joins TRBV28 to TRBJ2-5; D gene uncertain. The J call may be in error: the DNA end matches TRBJ2-7 better. CDR3 length: 13 residues. In germline, CDR1 is MDHEN, CDR2 SYDVKM. The CDR3 loop is CASSSGGSYEQYF. The CDR3 DNA reads TGTGCCAGCAGTTCCGGCGGCAGTTACGAGCAGTACTTC.

About this clone itself: A junction end diverges from the germline sequence, so it may reflect a read error. This sample also contains other DNA sequences that code for the same CDR3. The chain carries TRBV27 and TRBJ2-5; D is perhaps TRBD1 (6 bases). Germline CDR1 MNHEY, CDR2 SMNVEV (reference sequence). CDR3 length equals 14 residues. Here the CDR3 DNA reads TGTGCCAGCAGCCACCCAGGGGTTCAAGAGACTCAGTACTTC. It encodes CASSHPGVQETQYF.

The chain employs TRBV9 and TRBJ2-7, with a weak D call TRBD2 (6 bases). This CDR3 comprises 15 residues. Trimming cost V 7 bases and J 4 bases, with 21 bases left between them. Germline V gives CDR1 SGDLS, CDR2 YYNGEE. The CDR3 DNA is TGTGCCAGCGGCCCTCGGGACTTACAAGATTACGAGCAGTACTTC. This codes for CASGPRDLQDYEQYF.

This chain uses TRBV28 with TRBJ2-4, with D perhaps TRBD1 (6 bases). Trimming took off 3 bases at V and 1 base at J, with 10 bases between the two ends. The CDR3 spans 15 residues. Germline lookup yields CDR1 MDHEN and CDR2 SYDVKM. The CDR3 here is CASSFPGDAKNIQYF. DNA of the CDR3: TGTGCCAGCAGTTTCCCAGGGGATGCCAAAAACATTCAGTACTTC.

The rearrangement uses TRBV6-1 and TRBJ1-4, with 8 bases aligning to TRBD1. Germline V gene data show CDR1 as MNHNS and CDR2 as SASEGT. With V trimmed by 4 bases and J by 8 bases, 9 bases remained unmatched. There are 15 residues in the CDR3. CDR3: CASSGQGAGEEKLFF. The CDR3 DNA reads as TGTGCCAGCAGTGGCCAGGGGGCTGGGGAGGAAAAACTGTTTTTT.

The rearrangement uses TRBV11-2 and TRBJ2-1; 12 positions match TRBD2. The CDR3 totals 14 residues. CDR1 SGHAT and CDR2 FQNNGV come from the germline V gene. The junction had 7 bases not matched to a gene; V was cut back by 6 bases and J by 10 bases. In nucleotides, the CDR3 is TGTGCCAGCAGACCCACTAGCGGGGGGAGGGAGCAGTTCTTC. Translating it yields CASRPTSGGREQFF.

V gene TRBV6-1 combines with J gene TRBJ2-2; D uncertain. Germline CDR1 is MNHNS and CDR2 is SASEGT. CDR3 length equals 13 residues. Trimming left V 3 bases short and J 5 bases short, with 7 bases between. For the CDR3, the DNA is TGTGCCAGCAGTGAGTTGGAGACCGGGGAGCTGTTTTTT. Protein: CASSELETGELFF.

This clone was counted a few times. In nucleotides, the CDR3 is TGTGCCAGCAGTTACTCCCGGGGGAACACCGGGGAGCTGTTTTTT. Translated: CASSYSRGNTGELFF. The chain has TRBV6-6 and TRBJ2-2, with D possibly matching TRBD2 (5 bases). Trimming took off 0 bases at V and 1 base at J, with 6 bases between the two ends. CDR3 length equals 15 residues. Germline CDR1 MNHNY, CDR2 SVGAGI (reference sequence).

V and J are TRBV15 and TRBJ2-1; D perhaps matches TRBD2 (6 bases). Germline V gene lookup returns CDR1 LNHNV and CDR2 YYDKDF (reference sequence). The V gene lost 1 base and the J gene lost 7 bases, with 8 bases spanning the gap. The CDR3 sequence is 13 residues long. The CDR3 DNA sequence: TGTGCCACCAGCAGAGGGGGGGATAATGAGCAGTTCTTC. Protein product: CATSRGGDNEQFF.

This sequence joins TRBV4-1 and TRBJ2-7, with TRBD2 matching 8 bases. V gave up 4 bases and J gave up 3 bases; unmatched junction bases: 8. CDR1 and CDR2 from the germline V gene are MGHRA and YSYEKL. This CDR3 has 15 residues. As DNA, the CDR3 is TGCGCCAGCAGCCGGCCGGGACTAGGAATCTACGAGCAGTACTTC. This gives the protein CASSRPGLGIYEQYF.

V usage is TRBV30 and J usage is TRBJ2-3; tentatively, D is TRBD2 (5 bases). Trimming removed 5 bases at V and 7 bases at J, with 16 bases between. Germline CDR1 reads GTSNPN; CDR2 reads SVGIG (reference sequence). The CDR3 sequence is 13 residues long. The CDR3 DNA sequence: TGTGCCTGGGAGACTACCATACTTAATACGCAGTATTTT. Translating gives CAWETTILNTQYF.

CDR3 in amino acids: CASSLPGGTEAFF. CDR3 DNA: TGCGCCAGCAGCTTACCAGGGGGCACTGAAGCTTTCTTT. The chain combines TRBV5-1 with TRBJ1-1, with 7 bases aligning to TRBD1. Germline V gene data show CDR1 as SGHRS and CDR2 as YFSETQ. The CDR3 length is 13 residues. J gave up 4 bases and V 2 bases, and 2 bases lay outside the gene matches.

V usage is TRBV4-1 and J usage is TRBJ2-7, with TRBD1 as a possible D gene (7 bases). CDR3 length: 14 residues. Germline CDR1 reads MGHRA; CDR2 reads YSYEKL. The ends were cut back, 4 bases at V and 2 bases at J, with 12 bases in the middle. In nucleotides, the CDR3 is TGCGCCAGCAGCCGGACAGGAGGGACCTACGAGCAGTACTTC. It codes for CASSRTGGTYEQYF.

This chain links TRBV19 with TRBJ1-5; D is possibly TRBD1 (5 bases). There are 15 residues in the CDR3. CDR1 is LNHDA, CDR2 SQIVND, per germline (reference sequence). The V end was cut by 8 bases, the J end by 1 base, with 15 bases between. This CDR3 reads CASWGEEPSNQPQHF. For the CDR3, the DNA is TGTGCCAGTTGGGGGGAGGAGCCAAGCAATCAGCCCCAGCATTTT.

The V and J genes are TRBV29-1 and TRBJ1-2; 7 bases line up with TRBD1. This CDR3 is built from 14 residues. CDR1 is SQVTM, CDR2 ANQGSEA, per germline. The J segment lost 5 bases and the V segment lost 7 bases, leaving 13 bases of the junction unmatched. The CDR3 sequence is CSAYGRQGVYGYTF. The CDR3 coding sequence is TGCAGCGCGTATGGACGACAGGGCGTTTATGGCTACACCTTC.

J is TRBJ2-2 and V is TRBV29-1; TRBD1 matches 9 bases. The V gene's germline CDR1 is SQVTM and CDR2 ANQGSEA. The CDR3 runs 16 residues. V lost 0 bases to trimming and J lost 4 bases; unmatched junction nucleotides: 6. The CDR3 DNA reads as TGCAGCGTTGAAGATTTCGGGACAGGGTTCACCGGGGAGCTGTTTTTT. Protein product: CSVEDFGTGFTGELFF.

This clone has more than one count but fewer than ten. The chain couples TRBV11-3 to TRBJ2-5; TRBD1 is a possible D gene (6 bases). From germline, CDR1 is SGHNT and CDR2 YENEEA. V was trimmed by 4 bases and J by 3 bases, leaving 12 bases between them. The CDR3 covers 14 residues. CDR3 region: CASSSGQTEETQYF. The CDR3 nucleotides are TGTGCCAGCAGCTCAGGACAGACCGAAGAGACCCAGTACTTC.

This chain connects TRBV6-5 to TRBJ1-2; D may be TRBD1 (6 bases). Per germline, CDR1 MNHEY and CDR2 SVGAGI. V was trimmed by 5 bases and J by 2 bases, leaving 12 bases between them. The CDR3 loop spans 14 amino acids. CDR3: CASSPSGVNYGYTF. CDR3 coding DNA: TGTGCCAGCAGTCCCTCAGGGGTCAACTATGGCTACACCTTC.

J is TRBJ2-1 and V is TRBV10-3; D is undetermined. The CDR3 is made up of 12 amino acids. V lost 9 bases, J lost 8 bases, and 14 bases lay in between. Germline CDR1 and CDR2: ENHRY and SYGVKD. The CDR3 nucleotides are TGTGCCATATCTATGGGCCTCTATGAGCAGTTCTTC. Protein product: CAISMGLYEQFF.